This entry concerns a single T cell receptor beta chain. V was trimmed by 4 bases and J by 9 bases, leaving 22 bases between them. Germline V CDR1 and CDR2: SGHDN, FVKESK. This CDR3 is 16 amino acids long. These data come from a study of shared T cell receptors in the human thymus. Profiling relied on immunoSEQ multiplex PCR, and the TCRdb table lists in-frame clones only, not all of them. The table shows 720,000 or so clones, with 80% to 90% occurring only once. This sample was also put to use in a study of human thymus T cells. That work contributes: Healthy Finnish infants undergoing corrective surgery for congenital heart defects provided the donor material. Resected material from corrective heart surgery provided the thymus tissue analysed. The related literature has documented a marked overlap of thymic repertoires among unrelated individuals.

The sequence was collected from a girl under three years old with a congenital heart defect. The V call is TRBV14, the J call TRBJ2-1; tentative D call: TRBD2 (6 bases). The source material was thymocytes. CDR3 protein: CASSPYRMEGFVEQFF. DNA for the CDR3: TGTGCCAGCAGCCCATACAGGATGGAGGGTTTCGTTGAGCAGTTCTTC.